This T cell receptor (beta chain) was sequenced in a study of cytomegalovirus exposure and HLA in healthy donors. Generated by immunoSEQ multiplex PCR, the TCRdb table keeps only in-frame clones and is missing some. The repertoire includes 200,000 to 300,000 clones, around 86% of them detected once, and less than 1.5% sits in the top ten. Sequencing was carried out using PBMCs. The clonotype comes from a woman in her twenties or thirties in good health and CMV-seropositive.

CDR3 loop: CASSDHSMNTEAFF. In nucleotides, the CDR3 is TGTGCCAGCAGTGACCACTCTATGAACACTGAAGCTTTCTTT. The genes are TRBV6-4 and TRBJ1-1; no firm D call. Looked up from germline, CDR1 is MRHNA and CDR2 is SNTAGT. The CDR3 is 14 residues long. Trimming took off 2 bases at V and 0 bases at J, with 7 bases between the two ends.